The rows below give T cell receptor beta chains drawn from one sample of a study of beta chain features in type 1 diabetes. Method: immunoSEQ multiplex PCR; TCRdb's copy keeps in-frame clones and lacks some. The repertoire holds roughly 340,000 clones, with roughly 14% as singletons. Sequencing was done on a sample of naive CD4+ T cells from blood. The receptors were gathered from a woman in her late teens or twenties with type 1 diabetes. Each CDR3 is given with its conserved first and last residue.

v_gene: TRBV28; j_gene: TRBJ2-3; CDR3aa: CASSSSSGRGWGDTQYF
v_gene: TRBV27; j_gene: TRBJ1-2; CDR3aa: CASSPGQGIYGYTF
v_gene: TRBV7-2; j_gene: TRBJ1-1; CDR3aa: CASRRDSLNTEAFF
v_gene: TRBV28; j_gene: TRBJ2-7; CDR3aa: CASTSYPYEQYF
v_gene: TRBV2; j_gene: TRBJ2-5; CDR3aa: CASRGQKQETQYF
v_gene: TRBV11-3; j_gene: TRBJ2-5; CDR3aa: CASSDGTSGRETQYF
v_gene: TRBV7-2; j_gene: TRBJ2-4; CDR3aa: CASSLGGSPPLRIQYF
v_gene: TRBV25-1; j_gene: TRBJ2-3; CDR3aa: CASSERVRVRGTDTQYF
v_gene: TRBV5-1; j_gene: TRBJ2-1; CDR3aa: CASASGRGLAEQFF
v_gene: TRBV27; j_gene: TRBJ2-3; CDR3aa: CASSLSGQSDTQYF
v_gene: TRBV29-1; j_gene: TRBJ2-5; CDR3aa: CSVVRSLAETQYF
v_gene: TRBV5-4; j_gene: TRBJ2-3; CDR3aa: CASSWTSPDTQYF
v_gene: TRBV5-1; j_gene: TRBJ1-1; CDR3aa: CASSVGQGGNTEAFF
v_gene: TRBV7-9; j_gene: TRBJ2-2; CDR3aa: CASSRDRGRTTGELFF
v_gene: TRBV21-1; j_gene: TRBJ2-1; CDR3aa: CASSKRTSGSGEQFF
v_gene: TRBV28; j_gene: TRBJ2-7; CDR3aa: CASSFHPSGSKNYEQYF
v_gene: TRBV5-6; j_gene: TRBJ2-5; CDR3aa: CASSLEGSTSGSKETQYF